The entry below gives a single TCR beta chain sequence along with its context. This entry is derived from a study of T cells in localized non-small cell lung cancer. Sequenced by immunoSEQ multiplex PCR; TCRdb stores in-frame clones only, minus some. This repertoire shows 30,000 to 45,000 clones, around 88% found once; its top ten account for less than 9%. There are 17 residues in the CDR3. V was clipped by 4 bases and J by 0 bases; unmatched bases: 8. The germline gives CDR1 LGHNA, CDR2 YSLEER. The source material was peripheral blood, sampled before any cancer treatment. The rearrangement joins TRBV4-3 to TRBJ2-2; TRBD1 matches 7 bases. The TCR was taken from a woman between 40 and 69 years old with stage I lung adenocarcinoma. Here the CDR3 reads CASSPQGQPANTGELFF. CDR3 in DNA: TGCGCCAGCAGCCCGCAGGGACAGCCAGCGAACACCGGGGAGCTGTTTTTT.